Each of the 3 T cell receptor beta chains below was sequenced from the same sample in a study of cytomegalovirus exposure and HLA in healthy donors. Amplification used 60 Vbeta primers and 13 Jbeta primers. Sequencing used immunoSEQ multiplex PCR; TCRdb keeps in-frame clones, though not all of them. The profile covers roughly 130,000 clones, with approximately 78% appearing a single time and approximately 2.6% taken by the ten largest. Material for sequencing was PBMCs. The receptors shown here come from a human donor in good health.

The CDR3 DNA reads TGTGCCAGCAACTATCCCAGGGTATTTAATTCGCGGTACTCCTACGAGCAGTACTTC. Translating it yields CASNYPRVFNSRYSYEQYF. The chain links TRBV2 to TRBJ2-7; D possibly corresponds to TRBD1 (5 bases). Trimming removed 7 bases at V and 0 bases at J, with 28 bases between. The CDR3 extends over 19 amino acids. Per germline, CDR1 SNHLY and CDR2 FYNNEI.

V and J are TRBV5-1 and TRBJ1-2, with 8 bases that match TRBD1. There are 17 residues in the CDR3. The V segment lost 4 bases and the J segment 2 bases; nucleotides outside the gene matches: 13. The germline V gene encodes CDR1 SGHRS and CDR2 YFSETQ. The CDR3 nucleotides read TGCGCCAGCAGCCGGACCCCGGACAGGGCCGAGAACTATGGCTACACCTTC. Translated: CASSRTPDRAENYGYTF.

This clone was counted only a few times. The rearrangement joins TRBV5-3 to TRBJ2-7, with 12 bases matching TRBD2. TRBV5-3 is an ORF, with its function uncertain. This CDR3 spans 17 amino acids. Trimming cost V 0 bases and J 1 base; bases outside gene matches: 5. DNA for the CDR3: TGTGCCAGAAGCTTGGCGGGACTAGCGGGCGTATCCTACGAGCAGTACTTC. Its translation is CARSLAGLAGVSYEQYF.